This T cell receptor beta chain was profiled in a study of technical replicates of blood from several donors. Trimming removed 0 bases at V and 0 bases at J, with 7 bases between. Germline-derived CDR1 and CDR2 are SGHTS and YDEGEE. The CDR3 extends over 15 amino acids. Sequenced by immunoSEQ multiplex PCR; TCRdb stores in-frame clones only, minus some. The data show about 76,000 clones, roughly 96% seen once. This receptor was taken from a human donor in good health. J is TRBJ1-5 and V is TRBV5-8; D is ambiguous. Sequenced input: T cells isolated from PBMCs. In DNA, the CDR3 is TGTGCCAGCAGCTTGGACGGGAATAGCAATCAGCCCCAGCATTTT. Encoded protein: CASSLDGNSNQPQHF.